A single sample is the source of the 25 T cell receptor beta chains below, sequenced in a study of radiotherapy plus CTLA-4 blockade in lung cancer. The repertoire was sequenced with immunoSEQ multiplex PCR; TCRdb's copy has only in-frame clones and lacks some. The table has 50,000 or so clones, 70% to 80% seen once. The material sequenced was peripheral blood, taken from a patient treated with radiotherapy plus ipilimumab. The receptors come from a human donor with non-small cell lung cancer who had stable disease on radiotherapy plus ipilimumab.

V is TRBV6-1 and J is TRBJ2-7; no firm D call. This CDR3 region has 17 residues. V lost 3 bases, J lost 0 bases, and 18 bases lay in between. Germline V CDR1 and CDR2: MNHNS, SASEGT. In DNA, the CDR3 is TGTGCCAGCAGTGATAGTCGCGGTTGGGCCAGCTCCTACGAGCAGTACGTC. Translation gives CASSDSRGWASSYEQYV.

In its sample, this clone was seen a few times. The chain has TRBV6-6 and TRBJ1-1; D is unresolved. V was shortened by 6 bases and J by 1 base, with 12 bases between the two germline ends. CDR1 is MNHNY and CDR2 is SVGAGI in the germline V gene (reference sequence). This CDR3 contains 14 residues. CDR3 sequence (DNA): TGTGCCAGCAGACACTTGCCTTCGAACACTGAAGCTTTCTTT. This codes for CASRHLPSNTEAFF.

The V gene is TRBV30, the J gene TRBJ2-7, with 8 bases lining up with TRBD1. Looked up from germline, CDR1 is GTSNPN and CDR2 is SVGIG (reference sequence). This CDR3 spans 13 amino acids. With 4 bases clipped from V and 4 bases from J, the junction kept 6 bases outside the gene matches. Here the CDR3 DNA reads TGTGCCTGGATAGGGACAGGAGCTTACGAGCAGTACTTC. Its protein product is CAWIGTGAYEQYF.

This sequence joins TRBV19 and TRBJ1-2; 7 bases align to TRBD1. V shed 9 bases and J 2 bases; nucleotides not matched to a gene: 3. CDR3 length: 12 amino acids. Germline V gene lookup returns CDR1 LNHDA and CDR2 SQIVND (reference sequence). CDR3 region: CASEGQNYGYTF. CDR3 bases: TGTGCCAGCGAGGGACAGAACTATGGCTACACCTTC.

The CDR3 sequence is CASSQSRSLPGAEYEKLFF. CDR3 DNA sequence: TGTGCCAGCAGCCAATCGAGAAGCCTTCCAGGGGCTGAATATGAAAAACTGTTTTTT. This rearrangement joins TRBV16 to TRBJ1-4, with D perhaps matching TRBD1 (6 bases). Trimming cost V 0 bases and J 6 bases, with 23 bases left between them. The CDR3 contains 19 residues. Germline V lookup: CDR1 KGHSY, CDR2 FQNENV.

The genes are TRBV19 and TRBJ1-6, with D possibly being TRBD1 (5 bases). Germline V gene sequence: CDR1 LNHDA, CDR2 SQIVND (reference sequence). The CDR3 spans 14 residues. Trimming took off 8 bases at V and 7 bases at J, with 15 bases between the two ends. CDR3 sequence reads: CASGQGVLNSPLHF. The CDR3 coding sequence is TGTGCCAGTGGGCAAGGGGTACTCAATTCACCCCTCCACTTT.

This clone was seen only once. The chain recombines TRBV7-2 with TRBJ1-1, with a weak D call TRBD1 (6 bases). This CDR3 has 16 residues. CDR1 and CDR2 from the germline V gene are SGHTA and FQGNSA. V was cut by 5 bases and J by 0 bases, with 16 bases left in between. As DNA, the CDR3 is TGTGCCAGCAGCCAGACGGGGGGCAGGGTGAACACTGAAGCTTTCTTT. This encodes CASSQTGGRVNTEAFF.

The chain recombines TRBV7-2 with TRBJ1-3; unclear D gene. Trimming removed 5 bases at V and 4 bases at J, with 9 bases between. Germline V gene lookup returns CDR1 SGHTA and CDR2 FQGNSA. This CDR3 has 13 amino acids. The CDR3: CASSLLTGNTIYF. The CDR3 DNA is TGTGCCAGCAGCCTACTGACGGGAAACACCATATATTTT.

V usage is TRBV11-2 and J usage is TRBJ1-1, with TRBD1 matching over 7 bases. The germline CDR1 and CDR2 sequences are SGHAT and FQNNGV. This CDR3 has 14 amino acids. V was pared by 2 bases and J by 4 bases, with 4 bases of the junction left unmatched. The CDR3: CASSLTEGATEAFF. The CDR3 nucleotides are TGTGCCAGCAGCTTAACGGAGGGGGCCACTGAAGCTTTCTTT. Looking up the rest from reference TRBV11-2 and TRBJ1-1 gives the full variable domain: EAGVAQSPRYKIIEKRQSVAFWCNPISGHATLYWYQQILGQGPKLLIQFQNNGVVDDSQLPKDRFSAERLKGVDSTLKIQPAKLEDSAVYLCASSLTEGATEAFFGQGTRLTVV.

CDR3 sequence (DNA): TGTGCCAGCAGGGCTATAGGGGAGCAGTTCTTC. This translates into CASRAIGEQFF. The gene calls are TRBV27 and TRBJ2-1; no clear D. Germline V gene lookup returns CDR1 MNHEY and CDR2 SMNVEV (reference sequence). The CDR3 is 11 residues long. V dropped 6 bases and J dropped 10 bases, with 10 bases sitting between them.

V gene TRBV9 combines with J gene TRBJ1-6; D gene uncertain. With 0 bases removed from V and 10 bases from J, the gap between germline ends came to 11 bases. Looked up from germline, CDR1 is SGDLS and CDR2 is YYNGEE. The length of the CDR3 is 14 residues. In DNA, the CDR3 is TGTGCCAGCAGCGTAGGGGAGTACGAATCACCCCTCCACTTT. Amino acids: CASSVGEYESPLHF.

The rearrangement uses TRBV5-1 and TRBJ2-1, with 9 bases aligning to TRBD2. With 0 bases clipped from V and 4 bases from J, the junction kept 11 bases outside the gene matches. This CDR3 is 18 amino acids long. Germline CDR1 is SGHRS and CDR2 is YFSETQ. The CDR3 DNA sequence: TGCGCCAGCAGCTTGGCCGGCGCGACTAGCGGAGATTACAATGAGCAGTTCTTC. The encoded protein is CASSLAGATSGDYNEQFF.

This clone has only one observation. The J gene is TRBJ1-3, the V gene TRBV30; unclear D gene. The V and J ends lost 2 bases and 2 bases respectively, with 4 bases between them. The CDR3 has 12 amino acids. The germline V gene encodes CDR1 GTSNPN and CDR2 SVGIG (reference sequence). CDR3 sequence reads: CAWSSTGNTIYF. The CDR3 coding sequence is TGTGCCTGGAGTTCCACTGGAAACACCATATATTTT.

The chain uses TRBV5-1 and TRBJ2-2, with D possibly being TRBD1 (6 bases). Trimming left V 4 bases short and J 7 bases short, with 17 bases between. Germline V gene lookup returns CDR1 SGHRS and CDR2 YFSETQ. The CDR3 extends over 15 amino acids. The CDR3 sequence is CASSQRGGDDGELFF. DNA of the CDR3: TGCGCCAGCAGCCAAAGAGGGGGTGACGACGGGGAGCTGTTTTTT.

V and J are TRBV6-5 and TRBJ1-1, with D maybe TRBD1 (6 bases). CDR1 MNHEY and CDR2 SVGAGI come from the germline V gene. Trimming shortened V by 7 bases and J by 1 base, and 10 bases separated the two germline ends. The CDR3 spans 13 residues. CDR3 coding DNA: TGTGCCAGCACCGGACAGCCGAACACTGAAGCTTTCTTT. It specifies CASTGQPNTEAFF.

The chain is built from TRBV6-4 and TRBJ2-3; 7 bases are a match to TRBD2. The germline V gene encodes CDR1 MRHNA and CDR2 SNTAGT. Trimming took 6 bases from V and 6 from J; bases not matched to a gene: 6. The CDR3 is made up of 13 amino acids. CDR3 region: CASSDGGGDTQYF. The CDR3 coding sequence is TGTGCCAGCAGCGACGGGGGAGGGGATACGCAGTATTTT.

This chain uses TRBV13 with TRBJ1-1; 8 bases match TRBD1. The length of the CDR3 is 14 residues. V lost 9 bases and J lost 4; bases outside the gene matches: 10. CDR1 and CDR2 from the germline V gene are PRHDT and FYEKMQ (reference sequence). CDR3 region: CASEQGVGSTEAFF. In DNA, the CDR3 is TGTGCCAGTGAACAGGGGGTTGGAAGCACTGAAGCTTTCTTT.

The chain couples TRBV2 to TRBJ2-2; 7 positions match TRBD1. V trimming: 6 bases; J trimming: 1 base; junction bases outside the gene matches: 8. There are 16 residues in the CDR3. Germline lookup yields CDR1 SNHLY and CDR2 FYNNEI. The CDR3 reads CASRSTGNKNTGELFF. CDR3 in DNA: TGTGCCAGCAGATCGACAGGGAACAAGAACACCGGGGAGCTGTTTTTT.

The rearrangement links TRBV25-1 to TRBJ2-2; maybe TRBD1 (5 bases). Looked up from germline, CDR1 is MGHDK and CDR2 is SYGVNS. CDR3 size: 17 residues. Trimming shortened V by 4 bases and J by 6 bases, and 21 bases separated the two germline ends. The CDR3 coding sequence is TGTGCCAGCAGTGGTTCCTTTCCCCAGGGCCTCTCCGGGGAGCTGTTTTTT. Its protein is CASSGSFPQGLSGELFF.

V is TRBV4-2 and J is TRBJ2-6; D not resolved. The length of the CDR3 is 20 residues. With 4 bases removed from V and 0 bases from J, the gap between germline ends came to 22 bases. The germline gives CDR1 LGHNA, CDR2 YNFKEQ. The CDR3 region has the DNA TGTGCCAGCAGCCCTTTCCCGCTTTCCAGCCTCTCCTCTGGGGCCAACGTCCTGACTTTC. Its translation is CASSPFPLSSLSSGANVLTF.

This chain joins TRBV7-2 and TRBJ2-5; the D gene is possibly TRBD1 (6 bases). The germline V gene encodes CDR1 SGHTA and CDR2 FQGNSA. The V end was cut by 2 bases, the J end by 5 bases, with 15 bases between. The CDR3 runs to 15 residues. CDR3: CASSLSGQGWETQYF. The CDR3 region has the DNA TGTGCCAGCAGCTTATCCGGGCAGGGGTGGGAGACCCAGTACTTC.

The rearrangement joins TRBV6-4 to TRBJ1-1, with 8 nucleotides matching TRBD1. The CDR3 is 15 amino acids. The germline V gene encodes CDR1 MRHNA and CDR2 SNTAGT. With V trimmed by 3 bases and J by 3 bases, 6 bases remained unmatched. The CDR3 DNA reads TGTGCCAGCAGTGAATCGGGACAGGCGTACACTGAAGCTTTCTTT. Protein product: CASSESGQAYTEAFF.

The V call is TRBV7-9, the J call TRBJ2-5; a possible D gene is TRBD1 (6 bases). V lost 4 bases and J lost 4, with 28 bases in between. The length of the CDR3 is 19 residues. CDR1 and CDR2 (germline): SEHNR, FQNEAQ (reference sequence). The CDR3, as DNA: TGTGCCAGCAGCTCCGGAGTTTCGGCGAGGGGGTTGAGTGGAGAGACCCAGTACTTC. Translated: CASSSGVSARGLSGETQYF.

The chain links TRBV9 to TRBJ1-2; the D is unclear. Trimming left V 5 bases short and J 4 bases short, with 15 bases between. Per germline, CDR1 SGDLS and CDR2 YYNGEE. This CDR3 is built from 14 residues. This chain's CDR3 is CASSLVGGRYGYTF. The CDR3 DNA reads TGTGCCAGCAGTTTAGTAGGCGGGCGCTATGGCTACACCTTC. Full variable domain (outside the CDR3, taken from reference TRBV9 and TRBJ1-2): DSGVTQTPKHLITATGQRVTLRCSPRSGDLSVYWYQQSLDQGLQFLIQYYNGEERAKGNILERFSAQQFPDLHSELNLSSLELGDSALYFCASSLVGGRYGYTFGSGTRLTVV.

This chain links TRBV7-3 with TRBJ2-3; D is uncertain. Germline CDR1 and CDR2: SGHTA and FQGTGA. V gave up 5 bases and J gave up 3 bases, with 12 bases separating them. This CDR3 region has 14 residues. The CDR3 sequence: CASSPTGGTDTQYF. The CDR3 DNA sequence: TGTGCCAGCAGCCCGACCGGCGGTACAGATACGCAGTATTTT.